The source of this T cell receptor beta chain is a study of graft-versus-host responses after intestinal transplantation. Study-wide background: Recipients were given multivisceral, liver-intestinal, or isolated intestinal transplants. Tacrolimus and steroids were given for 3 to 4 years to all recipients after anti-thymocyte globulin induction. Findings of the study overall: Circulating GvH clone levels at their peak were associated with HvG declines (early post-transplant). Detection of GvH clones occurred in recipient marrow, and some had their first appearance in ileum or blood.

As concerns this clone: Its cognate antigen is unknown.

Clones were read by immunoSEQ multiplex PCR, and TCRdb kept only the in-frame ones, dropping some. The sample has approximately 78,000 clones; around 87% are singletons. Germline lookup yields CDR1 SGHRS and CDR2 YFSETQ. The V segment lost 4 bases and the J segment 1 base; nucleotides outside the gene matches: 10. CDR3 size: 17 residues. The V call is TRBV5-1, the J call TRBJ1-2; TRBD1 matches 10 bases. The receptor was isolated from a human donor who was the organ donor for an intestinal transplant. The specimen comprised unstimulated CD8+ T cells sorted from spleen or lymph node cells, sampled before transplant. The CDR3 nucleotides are TGCGCCAGCAGCAGATCTCCCGGGACAGGGGTTAACTATGGCTACACCTTC. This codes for CASSRSPGTGVNYGYTF.